This entry concerns a single T cell receptor (beta chain). What it recognizes is unknown. The data are from a study of cytomegalovirus exposure and HLA in healthy donors. Whole-study results and caveats: HLA allele associations emerged for some 16,000 TCR beta sequences in a later analysis, at 0.05 false discovery rate. TCR beta chains associated with HLA were, in a later analysis, more clonally expanded than equally common others. Most TCR beta V segments were productive about 90% or about 30% of the time in an earlier analysis. In a later analysis, TCR beta V- and J-gene trimming was associated with a missense DCLRE1C variant.

This PCR relied on a set of 60 Vbeta primers and 13 Jbeta primers. This table comes from immunoSEQ multiplex PCR, and its TCRdb copy is limited to in-frame clones, with some not included. The data show some 93,000 clones, with over 75% seen just once and about 4% held by the top ten. CDR3 size: 14 residues. CDR1 is SGHRS and CDR2 is YFSETQ in the germline V gene. V was cut by 5 bases and J by 4 bases, with 12 bases left in between. This chain links TRBV5-1 with TRBJ2-2, with a tentative D call TRBD1 (6 bases). Sequencing input: PBMCs. This clonotype originated in a man aged 45-60 years in good health and CMV-seronegative. The CDR3 here is CASRLTGGTGELFF. The DNA for the CDR3 is TGCGCCAGCAGGTTGACAGGTGGCACCGGGGAGCTGTTTTTT.